What follows are 25 T cell receptor beta chains derived from one specimen sequenced in a study of breast tumors, draining lymph nodes, adjacent tissues. TCRdb processed the multiplex PCR reads anew with MiXCR; each CDR3 protein has one entry. This sample has roughly 7,100 distinct CDR3 sequences, with approximately 41% found just once. Sample: tumor-adjacent breast tissue. These receptors all come from a female donor with breast cancer. Some clones in this sample may be carry-over from other donors' samples.

In its sample, this clonotype ranks as medium-sized. The gene calls are TRBV7-2 and TRBJ2-1; 9 positions match TRBD1. Trimming took 6 bases from V and 5 from J; bases not matched to a gene: 5. Germline V gene data show CDR1 as SGHTA and CDR2 as FQGNSA. The CDR3 has 14 amino acids. CDR3 in DNA: TGTGCCAGCAGGACGGGACAGGGAGACAATGAGCAGTTCTTC. It yields the protein CASRTGQGDNEQFF. Using reference TRBV7-2 and TRBJ2-1 for the parts outside the CDR3, the full variable domain is GAGVSQSPSNKVTEKGKDVELRCDPISGHTALYWYRQSLGQGLEFLIYFQGNSAPDKSGLPSDRFSAERTGGSVSTLTIQRTQQEDSAVYLCASRTGQGDNEQFFGPGTRLTVL.

This clonotype has at least ten counts. The chain couples TRBV20-1 to TRBJ1-3; D is ambiguous. Trimming removed 5 bases at V and 0 bases at J, with 14 bases between. The germline gives CDR1 DFQATT, CDR2 SNEGSKA (reference sequence). CDR3 length equals 15 residues. The CDR3: CSAPRQENSGNTIYF. The CDR3 region has the DNA TGCAGTGCTCCTCGGCAGGAAAACTCTGGAAACACCATATATTTT.

By share, this clonotype counts as medium-sized. The chain joins TRBV14 to TRBJ2-7; possibly TRBD2 for D (5 bases). The germline V gene has CDR1 SGHDN and CDR2 FVKESK. The ends were cut back, 11 bases at V and 2 bases at J, with 16 bases in the middle. CDR3 size: 13 residues. The CDR3 bases are TGTGCCCACCTTGGAGGAGATCCCTACGAGCAGTACTTC. Protein sequence: CAHLGGDPYEQYF.

This sequence joins TRBV28 and TRBJ1-1; D is undetermined. Deletions cut 2 bases from V and 5 bases from J, with 12 bases between. Germline CDR1 is MDHEN and CDR2 is SYDVKM. CDR3 length: 14 residues. CDR3 protein: CASSLGVRTTEAFF. CDR3 sequence (DNA): TGTGCCAGCAGTTTAGGAGTAAGGACGACTGAAGCTTTCTTT.

This clonotype was picked up many times. Here the CDR3 reads CASSLSWARNQPQHF. DNA of the CDR3: TGTGCCAGCAGTTTATCGTGGGCGCGTAATCAGCCCCAGCATTTT. The J gene is TRBJ1-5, the V gene TRBV27; D unclear. The length of the CDR3 is 15 residues. Trimming stripped 0 bases from V and 4 bases from J, with 10 bases between. CDR1 and CDR2 from the germline V gene are MNHEY and SMNVEV (reference sequence).

This clonotype was recorded only once. The J gene is TRBJ2-3, the V gene TRBV2; no definite D call. Germline loops: CDR1 SNHLY, CDR2 FYNNEI. The germline V and J ends were trimmed by 6 bases and 2 bases, with 6 bases remaining between them. The CDR3 is made up of 12 amino acids. The CDR3 here is CASSRLTDTQYF. CDR3 DNA: TGTGCCAGCAGCCGTCTCACAGATACGCAGTATTTT.

In the case of this clonotype: Possible read error: a much larger clone is one base away. The rearrangement links TRBV19 to TRBJ1-5; unclear D gene. From germline, CDR1 is LNHDA and CDR2 SQIVND (reference sequence). This CDR3 is built from 13 residues. The CDR3 reads CASSQISSQPQHF. DNA of the CDR3: TGTGCCAGTAGTCAGATTAGCAGTCAGCCCCAGCATTTT.

J is TRBJ2-3 and V is TRBV11-3, with TRBD2 as a possible D gene (5 bases). The CDR3 spans 13 residues. Trimming cost V 1 base and J 5 bases, with 7 bases left between them. Germline V lookup: CDR1 SGHNT, CDR2 YENEEA. The CDR3 DNA reads as TGTGCCAGCAGCTTAGTGGGGAGAGATACGCAGTATTTT. It is translated as CASSLVGRDTQYF.

This clonotype ranks as medium-sized (0.01 to 0.1%). V usage is TRBV9 and J usage is TRBJ2-1; 8 nucleotides line up with TRBD1. The junction had 10 bases not matched to a gene; V was cut back by 3 bases and J by 8 bases. Germline V gene sequence: CDR1 SGDLS, CDR2 YYNGEE. This CDR3 has 15 residues. The CDR3 spells CASSGGTGFNHEQFF. The CDR3 coding sequence is TGTGCCAGCAGCGGAGGGACAGGTTTTAACCATGAGCAGTTCTTC.

A note on this clonotype: The junction departs from the called germline gene at one end, perhaps through a read error. This chain joins TRBV6-1 and TRBJ1-5; D is perhaps TRBD1 (5 bases). This CDR3 contains 13 residues. From germline, CDR1 is MNHNS and CDR2 SASEGT. CDR3 sequence: CTSSGGSRRPQHF. CDR3 bases: TGTACCAGCAGTGGGGGGTCGAGACGGCCCCAGCATTTT.

This clonotype ranks as medium-sized. This sequence joins TRBV29-1 and TRBJ2-7; 11 bases map to TRBD1. CDR1 is SQVTM and CDR2 is ANQGSEA in the germline V gene. With 6 bases clipped from V and 3 bases from J, the junction kept 7 bases outside the gene matches. The CDR3 runs 14 residues. This CDR3 reads CSVDGTGGGYEQYF. The CDR3, as DNA: TGCAGCGTAGATGGGACAGGGGGTGGCTACGAGCAGTACTTC.

This clonotype ranks as medium-sized. CDR3 coding DNA: TGTGCCAGCAGTTGGGGACAGACAAATGGCTACACCTTC. It yields the protein CASSWGQTNGYTF. The chain has TRBV6-2 or TRBV6-3 and TRBJ1-2; 7 positions agree with TRBD1. The CDR3 totals 13 residues. Germline V lookup: CDR1 MNHEY, CDR2 SVGEGT. V trimming: 4 bases; J trimming: 6 bases; junction bases outside the gene matches: 5.

V and J are TRBV20-1 and TRBJ2-2; D call uncertain. V was shortened by 0 bases and J by 6 bases, with 8 bases between the two germline ends. The germline V gene encodes CDR1 DFQATT and CDR2 SNEGSKA (reference sequence). This CDR3 has 13 residues. The CDR3 loop reads CSARESRAGELFF. The CDR3 DNA sequence: TGCAGTGCTAGAGAGTCAAGGGCCGGGGAGCTGTTTTTT.

This clonotype has at least ten counts. The J gene is TRBJ2-1, the V gene TRBV28, with a weak D call TRBD1 (6 bases). The CDR3 sequence is 14 residues long. From germline, CDR1 is MDHEN and CDR2 SYDVKM. Trimming cost V 7 bases and J 0 bases, with 10 bases left between them. CDR3: CASKTGSSYNEQFF. CDR3 DNA: TGTGCCAGCAAAACAGGGAGCTCCTACAATGAGCAGTTCTTC.

This clonotype is medium-sized within its sample. The chain joins TRBV5-6 to TRBJ2-5; perhaps TRBD2 as D (7 bases). There are 14 residues in the CDR3. V lost 7 bases, J lost 5 bases, and 18 bases lay in between. The germline V gene has CDR1 SGHDT and CDR2 YYEEEE. CDR3 residues: CASAPSRGAETQYF. The DNA for the CDR3 is TGTGCCAGCGCCCCCAGTCGGGGGGCGGAGACCCAGTACTTC. Drawing the rest from reference TRBV5-6 and TRBJ2-5, the complete variable domain is DAGVTQSPTHLIKTRGQQVTLRCSPKSGHDTVSWYQQALGQGPQFIFQYYEEEERQRGNFPDRFSGHQFPNYSSELNVNALLLGDSALYLCASAPSRGAETQYFGPGTRLLVL.

This clonotype was detected many times. The genes are TRBV20-1 and TRBJ1-2, with 10 nucleotides matching TRBD1. CDR3 size: 13 residues. V lost 3 bases to trimming and J lost 8 bases; unmatched junction nucleotides: 6. CDR1 and CDR2 from the germline V gene are DFQATT and SNEGSKA (reference sequence). CDR3 residues: CSARSGTGDGYTF. CDR3 nucleotide sequence: TGCAGTGCTAGGTCCGGGACAGGGGACGGCTACACCTTC.

The chain is built from TRBV30 and TRBJ2-7; tentative D call: TRBD1 (5 bases). The CDR3 loop spans 13 amino acids. Between the trimmed V and J ends, which lost 0 bases and 2 bases, there was a span of 8 bases. Per germline, CDR1 GTSNPN and CDR2 SVGIG (reference sequence). The CDR3 spells CAWSVDRPYEQYF. CDR3 in DNA: TGTGCCTGGAGTGTTGACAGACCCTACGAGCAGTACTTC.

V gene TRBV27 combines with J gene TRBJ1-6, with a tentative D call TRBD1 (5 bases). Germline CDR1 MNHEY, CDR2 SMNVEV (reference sequence). The CDR3 length is 16 residues. V lost 4 bases to trimming and J lost 0 bases, with 10 bases between them. The DNA of the CDR3 is TGTGCCAGCAGTTCCGGGGCCCTCTCCTATAATTCACCCCTCCACTTT. Translated, it gives CASSSGALSYNSPLHF.

This clonotype was detected many times. The gene calls are TRBV12-3 or TRBV12-4 and TRBJ1-5; weak D call: TRBD1 (6 bases). Trimming took off 5 bases at V and 4 bases at J, with 12 bases between the two ends. CDR3 length: 14 amino acids. The CDR3 coding sequence is TGTGCCAGCAGTCTACAGACAGGAAATCAGCCCCAGCATTTT. Encoded protein: CASSLQTGNQPQHF.

This chain connects TRBV6-6 to TRBJ2-1; D is undetermined. This CDR3 is 14 amino acids long. Germline V gene lookup returns CDR1 MNHNY and CDR2 SVGAGI (reference sequence). Trimming stripped 7 bases from V and 0 bases from J, with 10 bases between. CDR3 bases: TGTGCCAGCAAAACACGTCTCTCCTACAATGAGCAGTTCTTC. As protein: CASKTRLSYNEQFF.

For this clonotype: Because the CDR3 is missing its conserved closing phenylalanine or tryptophan, this is likely a read error. The chain recombines TRBV9 with TRBJ2-7; D ambiguous. The CDR3 length is 14 residues. In germline, CDR1 is SGDLS, CDR2 YYNGEE. Trimming pared 1 base from V and 4 bases from J, leaving 12 bases between. The CDR3 region has the DNA TGTGCCAGCAGCGTAACTCCCGGAACTTACGAGCAGTACCTC. Amino acids: CASSVTPGTYEQYL.

The rearrangement links TRBV7-2 to TRBJ2-7; the D gene is possibly TRBD1 (7 bases). Per the germline V gene, CDR1 is SGHTA and CDR2 is FQGNSA. V dropped 8 bases and J dropped 3 bases, with 23 bases sitting between them. The CDR3 extends over 16 amino acids. CDR3 region: CASQGGGSGSVYEQYF. As DNA, the CDR3 is TGTGCCAGCCAAGGAGGGGGCAGCGGGTCTGTCTACGAGCAGTACTTC.

This clonotype is judged medium-sized. The genes are TRBV11-2 and TRBJ1-2; 8 bases align to TRBD1. The CDR3 is made up of 15 amino acids. CDR1 and CDR2 (germline): SGHAT, FQNNGV. Germline trimming cut 0 bases from V and 8 bases from J; bases unmatched to any gene: 8. The CDR3 nucleotides are TGTGCCAGCAGCTTAGATGGTGGACAGGGTTGGGGCTACACCTTC. Its protein is CASSLDGGQGWGYTF.

This clonotype is judged medium-sized. This chain links TRBV11-3 with TRBJ2-7; 12 positions match TRBD2. The CDR3 has 17 residues. V dropped 4 bases and J dropped 6; count of bases not matched to a gene: 13. Germline V gene sequence: CDR1 SGHNT, CDR2 YENEEA. This chain's CDR3 is CASSSQSSGRDLPEQYF. CDR3 in DNA: TGTGCCAGCAGCTCCCAATCTAGCGGGAGGGACCTCCCCGAGCAGTACTTC.

The chain carries TRBV3-1 and TRBJ2-2; D remains ambiguous. The CDR3 extends over 16 amino acids. The germline CDR1 and CDR2 sequences are LGHDT and YNNKEL (reference sequence). Trimming pared 3 bases from V and 0 bases from J, leaving 11 bases between. The chain's CDR3 is CASSHTPPSNTGELFF. CDR3 DNA: TGTGCCAGCAGCCACACCCCCCCGTCGAACACCGGGGAGCTGTTTTTT.